Listed below are T cell receptor beta chains from one sample, sequenced in a study of untreated major depressive disorder. Profiling relied on immunoSEQ multiplex PCR, and the TCRdb table lists in-frame clones only, not all of them. This table holds 20,000 or so clones, roughly 90% found once. Sequencing used CD4+ T cells from PBMCs. Receptors were obtained from a woman aged 40 to 50 with major depressive disorder. CDR3s include the opening cysteine and the closing phenylalanine or tryptophan. Each record gives: D gene, J gene, CDR3 length, clone size, V gene, CDR3 protein, CDR3 DNA. A D gene is named only where the DNA matches it firmly. The size field is filled for only some rows; it gives once, few, many or a size class.

D: -; J: TRBJ2-2; length: 15; size: -; V: TRBV7-9; CDR3: CASSAPPRNRAKLFF; DNA: TGTGCCAGCAGCGCCCCGCCCCGTAACAGGGCGAAGCTGTTTTTT
D: TRBD1; J: TRBJ1-4; length: 15; size: -; V: TRBV7-2; CDR3: CASSRQTGENEKLFF; DNA: TGTGCCAGCAGCCGCCAGACAGGGGAAAATGAAAAACTGTTTTTT
D: TRBD2; J: TRBJ2-1; length: 14; size: -; V: TRBV5-1; CDR3: CASSPLARNNEQFF; DNA: TGCGCCAGCAGCCCACTAGCGCGAAACAATGAGCAGTTCTTC
D: -; J: TRBJ1-3; length: 15; size: -; V: TRBV2; CDR3: CASILRAHSGNTIYF; DNA: TGTGCCAGCATCCTTCGGGCACACTCTGGAAACACCATATATTTT
D: -; J: TRBJ1-2; length: 17; size: -; V: TRBV11-2; CDR3: CASSTTYRARSTGGYTF; DNA: TGTGCCAGCAGCACAACATACCGGGCCCGAAGCACTGGTGGCTACACCTTC
D: -; J: TRBJ1-1; length: 14; size: -; V: TRBV9; CDR3: CASSVITGPTEAFF; DNA: TGTGCCAGCAGCGTGATAACAGGCCCCACTGAAGCTTTCTTT
D: -; J: TRBJ1-3; length: 16; size: -; V: TRBV27; CDR3: CASGKLGTNSGNTIYF; DNA: TGTGCCAGCGGGAAGCTAGGGACAAACTCTGGAAACACCATATATTTT
D: TRBD1; J: TRBJ1-5; length: 15; size: once; V: TRBV5-1; CDR3: CASSLAGTGLEAQHF; DNA: TGCGCCAGCAGCTTGGCGGGGACAGGGTTGGAAGCCCAGCATTTT
D: -; J: TRBJ2-1; length: 16; size: -; V: TRBV27; CDR3: CASSLKPPRDYNEQFF; DNA: TGTGCCAGCAGTTTAAAACCCCCAAGGGATTACAATGAGCAGTTCTTC
D: TRBD1; J: TRBJ1-1; length: 14; size: -; V: TRBV19; CDR3: CASRQGVGNTEAFF; DNA: TGTGCCAGTCGACAGGGGGTTGGGAACACTGAAGCTTTCTTT
D: -; J: TRBJ1-2; length: 13; size: once; V: TRBV6-1; CDR3: CASSEGQVDGYTF; DNA: TGTGCCAGCAGTGAAGGGCAGGTCGATGGCTACACCTTC
D: TRBD1; J: TRBJ1-1; length: 13; size: -; V: TRBV6-6; CDR3: CASSNTGGAEAFF; DNA: TGTGCCAGCAGTAACACAGGGGGAGCTGAAGCTTTCTTT
D: TRBD1; J: TRBJ1-5; length: 15; size: -; V: TRBV15; CDR3: CATSREAGGLQPQHF; DNA: TGTGCCACCAGCAGAGAAGCAGGGGGCTTACAGCCCCAGCATTTT
D: TRBD2; J: TRBJ2-7; length: 18; size: -; V: TRBV4-1; CDR3: CASSQGWIGGGGHYEQYF; DNA: TGCGCCAGCAGCCAAGGCTGGATTGGTGGCGGGGGGCACTACGAGCAGTACTTC
D: -; J: TRBJ2-7; length: 13; size: -; V: TRBV5-1; CDR3: CASSLDPKAEQYF; DNA: TGCGCCAGCAGCTTGGATCCCAAGGCCGAGCAGTACTTC
D: TRBD2; J: TRBJ2-1; length: 16; size: -; V: TRBV7-9; CDR3: CASSLMSGGAGYEQFF; DNA: TGTGCCAGCAGCTTAATGAGCGGGGGGGCAGGCTATGAGCAGTTCTTC
D: TRBD2; J: TRBJ2-7; length: 15; size: -; V: TRBV5-1; CDR3: CASSREGVLGYEQYF; DNA: TGCGCCAGCAGCCGGGAGGGCGTGCTGGGCTACGAGCAGTACTTC
D: -; J: TRBJ1-2; length: 13; size: -; V: TRBV11-2; CDR3: CASGLGRNYGYTF; DNA: TGTGCCAGCGGTTTAGGACGGAACTATGGCTACACCTTC
D: -; J: TRBJ2-3; length: 14; size: -; V: TRBV7-3; CDR3: CASSLTSATDTQYF; DNA: TGTGCCAGCAGCTTAACGTCGGCGACAGATACGCAGTATTTT
D: -; J: TRBJ2-2; length: 17; size: -; V: TRBV7-3; CDR3: CASSLPLQGPGTGELFF; DNA: TGTGCCAGCAGCTTACCCCTACAGGGCCCGGGCACCGGGGAGCTGTTTTTT
D: -; J: TRBJ1-6; length: 12; size: -; V: TRBV6-5; CDR3: CASTQNNSPLHF; DNA: TGTGCCAGCACCCAGAACAATTCACCCCTCCACTTT
D: -; J: TRBJ1-2; length: 16; size: few; V: TRBV5-6; CDR3: CASSPGMGISPTGYTF; DNA: TGTGCCAGCAGCCCCGGAATGGGCATTAGTCCAACTGGCTACACCTTC
D: -; J: TRBJ1-5; length: 15; size: -; V: TRBV27; CDR3: CASSLGGRRNQPQHF; DNA: TGTGCCAGCAGTTTAGGGGGTCGCCGCAATCAGCCCCAGCATTTT
D: -; J: TRBJ1-1; length: 11; size: few; V: TRBV20-1; CDR3: CSATRQVPAFF; DNA: TGCAGTGCCACAAGACAGGTTCCAGCTTTCTTT
D: -; J: TRBJ2-1; length: 17; size: -; V: TRBV5-1; CDR3: CASSLRRVGGGYNEQFF; DNA: TGCGCCAGCAGCTTGCGAAGAGTGGGGGGCGGATACAATGAGCAGTTCTTC
D: TRBD2; J: TRBJ2-3; length: 19; size: -; V: TRBV5-8; CDR3: CASSLLLMGGSLSTDTQYF; DNA: TGTGCCAGCAGCCTTCTGCTTATGGGCGGGAGCTTAAGCACAGATACGCAGTATTTT
D: -; J: TRBJ2-7; length: 15; size: few; V: TRBV11-2; CDR3: CASILSPSGAYEQYF; DNA: TGTGCCAGCATTCTCAGCCCCTCAGGGGCCTACGAGCAGTACTTC
D: TRBD1; J: TRBJ2-7; length: 14; size: -; V: TRBV5-1; CDR3: CASSYSQGAYEQYF; DNA: TGCGCCAGCAGCTACTCACAGGGGGCCTACGAGCAGTACTTC
D: -; J: TRBJ1-6; length: 17; size: -; V: TRBV5-4; CDR3: CASSPQPGTAWGSPLHF; DNA: TGTGCCAGCAGCCCCCAACCTGGGACGGCCTGGGGTTCACCCCTCCACTTT
D: TRBD1; J: TRBJ1-6; length: 14; size: -; V: TRBV10-2; CDR3: CASHRRGTNSPLHF; DNA: TGCGCCAGCCACCGCAGGGGGACGAATTCACCCCTCCACTTT
D: -; J: TRBJ1-2; length: 14; size: -; V: TRBV7-2; CDR3: CASSSGTTFYGYTF; DNA: TGTGCCAGCAGTTCCGGGACGACCTTCTATGGCTACACCTTC
D: -; J: TRBJ1-1; length: 11; size: -; V: TRBV11-1; CDR3: CASSLVTEAFF; DNA: TGTGCCAGCAGCTTAGTCACTGAAGCTTTCTTT